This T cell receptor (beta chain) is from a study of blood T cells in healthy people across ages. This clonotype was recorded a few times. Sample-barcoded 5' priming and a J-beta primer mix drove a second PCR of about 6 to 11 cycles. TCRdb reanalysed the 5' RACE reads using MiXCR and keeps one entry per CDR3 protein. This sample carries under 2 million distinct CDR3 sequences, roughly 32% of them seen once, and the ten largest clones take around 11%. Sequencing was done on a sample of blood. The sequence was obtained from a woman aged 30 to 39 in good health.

For the CDR3, the DNA is TGTGCCAGCAGCCAAGGGACTAGCGGAGACTTAGCCAAAAACATTCAGTACTTC. Translated, it gives CASSQGTSGDLAKNIQYF. The gene calls are TRBV4-2 and TRBJ2-4, with TRBD2 matching over 10 bases. There are 18 residues in the CDR3. The V gene end was trimmed by 1 base and the J gene end by 0 bases; junction bases not matched to a gene: 6. Germline V CDR1 and CDR2: LGHNA, YNFKEQ.